Presented here are 5 T cell receptor beta chains from one specimen sequenced in a study of cytomegalovirus exposure and HLA in healthy donors. The PCR contained 60 Vbeta and 13 Jbeta primers. Produced via immunoSEQ multiplex PCR; TCRdb's table is partial and in-frame only. Of 65,000 to 90,000 clones listed, about nine tenths are singletons. The sequencing input was PBMCs. The receptor set was obtained from a young woman in good health and CMV-seronegative.

The chain joins TRBV19 to TRBJ1-5; tentative D call: TRBD1 (6 bases). This CDR3 comprises 15 residues. V was trimmed by 7 bases and J by 3 bases, leaving 16 bases between them. The V gene's germline CDR1 is LNHDA and CDR2 SQIVND (reference sequence). As DNA, the CDR3 is TGTGCCAGTATCGAGCAAGGGACATACAATCAGCCCCAGCATTTT. Protein sequence: CASIEQGTYNQPQHF.

This chain links TRBV9 with TRBJ2-3; 7 nucleotides agree with TRBD1. This CDR3 spans 15 amino acids. The junction had 7 bases not matched to a gene; V was cut back by 4 bases and J by 2 bases. The germline gives CDR1 SGDLS, CDR2 YYNGEE. CDR3 region: CASSLTGTDTDTQYF. DNA for the CDR3: TGTGCCAGCAGCCTAACCGGGACAGACACAGATACGCAGTATTTT.

CDR3 sequence: CASSRGAGNTIYF. Here the CDR3 DNA reads TGCGCCAGCAGTCGGGGGGCTGGAAACACCATATATTTT. J is TRBJ1-3 and V is TRBV10-1, with D perhaps TRBD1 (5 bases). There are 13 residues in the CDR3. The germline CDR1 and CDR2 sequences are WNHNN and SYGVQD (reference sequence). V lost 5 bases, J lost 2 bases, and 7 bases lay in between.

This rearrangement joins TRBV6-6 to TRBJ2-3; D might be TRBD1 (6 bases). This CDR3 is 12 amino acids long. V lost 10 bases and J 1 base, leaving 9 bases between the germline ends. Germline-derived CDR1 and CDR2 are MNHNY and SVGAGI (reference sequence). The CDR3, as DNA: TGTGCCACCTCAGGGGGCACAGATACGCAGTATTTT. Protein: CATSGGTDTQYF.

J is TRBJ2-3 and V is TRBV18, with 8 bases fitting TRBD2. CDR1 is KGHSH, CDR2 LQKENI, per germline. With V trimmed by 3 bases and J by 2 bases, 7 bases remained unmatched. The CDR3 extends over 16 amino acids. The CDR3 sequence: CASSPQSLAATDTQYF. As DNA, the CDR3 is TGTGCCAGCTCACCCCAATCACTAGCGGCCACAGATACGCAGTATTTT.